These 27 T cell receptor beta chains share one sample of origin, sequenced in a study of control samples from healthy donors and cancer patients. The data were produced by immunoSEQ multiplex PCR, yet TCRdb's version contains in-frame clones alone and is incomplete. The data contain tens of thousands of clones, about 89% of them seen just once; the ten biggest clones take up 7.5% to 9%. Sequences were obtained from blood. The origin of the receptors is a woman in her sixties or seventies in good health.

This clone has a single count. The chain has TRBV28 and TRBJ1-4; D perhaps matches TRBD1 (6 bases). Germline V lookup: CDR1 MDHEN, CDR2 SYDVKM. The length of the CDR3 is 14 residues. V shed 6 bases and J shed 11 bases, with 19 bases lying between them. The CDR3 loop reads CASSSRDMVMKLFF. The CDR3 DNA follows: TGTGCCAGCAGCAGCCGGGACATGGTCATGAAACTGTTTTTT.

The chain links TRBV28 to TRBJ2-6, with D maybe TRBD1 (6 bases). V lost 3 bases to trimming and J lost 4 bases, with 13 bases between them. This CDR3 has 16 residues. CDR1 and CDR2 from the germline V gene are MDHEN and SYDVKM. In nucleotides, the CDR3 is TGTGCCAGCAGTTTTCTGGGGACAACCGGGGCCAACGTCCTGACTTTC. As protein: CASSFLGTTGANVLTF.

The CDR3 protein is CASSGGRKANQPQHF. The CDR3 DNA follows: TGTGCCAGCAGTGGAGGGCGCAAAGCCAATCAGCCCCAGCATTTT. The J gene is TRBJ1-5, the V gene TRBV2; D is ambiguous. V was cut by 4 bases and J by 3 bases, with 13 bases left in between. CDR3 length equals 15 residues. Germline V gives CDR1 SNHLY, CDR2 FYNNEI.

The V and J genes are TRBV3-1 (or the pseudogene TRBV3-2) and TRBJ2-1; 7 bases map to TRBD2. There are 16 residues in the CDR3. The V and J ends lost 4 bases and 3 bases, in that order; junction bases with no gene match: 9. Per germline, CDR1 LGHDT and CDR2 YNNKEL (reference sequence). The DNA of the CDR3 is TGTGCCAGCAGCCTCGGGGGAGCGGGGTACTACAATGAGCAGTTCTTC. Amino acid sequence: CASSLGGAGYYNEQFF.

This clone has a handful of counts. This rearrangement joins TRBV4-2 to TRBJ1-4; D call uncertain. This CDR3 contains 15 residues. Germline V CDR1 and CDR2: LGHNA, YNFKEQ. Trimming shortened V by 3 bases and J by 2 bases, and 10 bases separated the two germline ends. Written as DNA, the CDR3 is TGTGCCAGCAGCCAGGAGCGGCGGACTAATGAAAAACTGTTTTTT. Translated, it gives CASSQERRTNEKLFF.

This sequence joins TRBV7-8 and TRBJ2-3; the D is unclear. The V gene's germline CDR1 is SGHVS and CDR2 FQNEAQ. The CDR3 is 15 amino acids. Trimming shortened V by 3 bases and J by 2 bases, and 12 bases separated the two germline ends. Here the CDR3 reads CASSFLKGPTDTQYF. The CDR3 DNA reads as TGTGCCAGCAGCTTTCTTAAAGGTCCCACAGATACGCAGTATTTT.

This clone was recorded a few times. The gene calls are TRBV11-1 and TRBJ2-7; 13 bases are shared with TRBD2. Germline V lookup: CDR1 SGHAT, CDR2 FQDESV (reference sequence). Trimming at V came to 6 bases and at J to 3 bases, leaving 5 bases not matched to a gene. This CDR3 is built from 15 residues. CDR3 in DNA: TGTGCCAGCAGAAAGGGGACTAGCGGGAACTACGAGCAGTACTTC. Translating it yields CASRKGTSGNYEQYF.

The chain recombines TRBV4-1 with TRBJ2-1, with unresolved D. From germline, CDR1 is MGHRA and CDR2 YSYEKL. V dropped 0 bases and J dropped 4 bases, with 10 bases sitting between them. This CDR3 contains 15 residues. This CDR3 is CASSQDPGAYNEQFF. CDR3 DNA sequence: TGCGCCAGCAGCCAAGATCCGGGCGCTTACAATGAGCAGTTCTTC.

The chain combines TRBV5-1 with TRBJ2-3; 7 bases are a match to TRBD1. V was pared by 0 bases and J by 4 bases, with 8 bases of the junction left unmatched. In germline, CDR1 is SGHRS, CDR2 YFSETQ. The CDR3 covers 16 residues. The chain's CDR3 is CASSLGRGRGADTQYF. The CDR3, as DNA: TGCGCCAGCAGCTTGGGTAGGGGGCGAGGGGCAGATACGCAGTATTTT.

The chain has TRBV19 and TRBJ1-2, with D unresolved. The CDR3 runs to 14 residues. Germline V gene lookup returns CDR1 LNHDA and CDR2 SQIVND (reference sequence). V lost 5 bases and J 0 bases, leaving 10 bases between the germline ends. The CDR3 here is CASSAGPSNYGYTF. The CDR3 nucleotides read TGTGCCAGTAGTGCCGGGCCCTCTAACTATGGCTACACCTTC.

The rearrangement joins TRBV7-3 to TRBJ2-6; D may be TRBD2 (6 bases). Trimming removed 5 bases from V and 0 bases from J, with 14 bases in between. Germline CDR1 and CDR2: SGHTA and FQGTGA. This CDR3 contains 17 residues. CDR3 nucleotides: TGTGCCAGCAGCCCCTTGGGGGACTTCTCTGGGGCCAACGTCCTGACTTTC. It specifies CASSPLGDFSGANVLTF.

This clone has a handful of counts. V gene TRBV19 combines with J gene TRBJ1-3; D unclear. The germline V gene encodes CDR1 LNHDA and CDR2 SQIVND (reference sequence). The CDR3 is made up of 16 amino acids. Trimming cost V 3 bases and J 2 bases, with 14 bases left between them. This CDR3 reads CASSIRASRAGNTIYF. The CDR3 DNA is TGTGCCAGTAGTATCCGGGCCTCTCGAGCTGGAAACACCATATATTTT.

This chain links TRBV5-1 with TRBJ1-6; D is unresolved. The CDR3 spans 15 residues. V lost 4 bases and J lost 0, with 8 bases in between. The V gene's germline CDR1 is SGHRS and CDR2 YFSETQ. The chain's CDR3 is CASSTVSSYNSPLHF. The CDR3 DNA sequence: TGCGCCAGCAGCACCGTGAGCTCCTATAATTCACCCCTCCACTTT.

The chain employs TRBV7-9 and TRBJ2-3; TRBD1 matches 10 bases. Per the germline V gene, CDR1 is SEHNR and CDR2 is FQNEAQ (reference sequence). V shed 3 bases and J 1 base; nucleotides not matched to a gene: 1. The CDR3 is 15 residues long. In DNA form, the CDR3 reads TGTGCCAGCAGCTTGACAGGGGGCGGCACAGATACGCAGTATTTT. Amino acid sequence: CASSLTGGGTDTQYF. Complete variable domain (other parts from reference TRBV7-9 and TRBJ2-3): DTGVSQNPRHKITKRGQNVTFRCDPISEHNRLYWYRQTLGQGPEFLTYFQNEAQLEKSRLLSDRFSAERPKGSFSTLEIQRTEQGDSAMYLCASSLTGGGTDTQYFGPGTRLTVL.

V is TRBV3-1 (or the pseudogene TRBV3-2) and J is TRBJ2-1; TRBD2 agrees at 9 bases. The CDR3 extends over 16 amino acids. The V and J ends lost 4 bases and 6 bases, in that order; junction bases with no gene match: 10. Germline-derived CDR1 and CDR2 are LGHDT and YNNKEL (reference sequence). In DNA, the CDR3 is TGTGCCAGCAGCCGCTCACTAGCGGGTCAGGGCAATGAGCAGTTCTTC. This codes for CASSRSLAGQGNEQFF.

This chain's CDR3 is CASSSPPGLGGSFRELFF. CDR3 sequence (DNA): TGTGCCAGCAGCTCCCCACCAGGACTGGGTGGTAGTTTTAGGGAGCTGTTTTTT. V gene TRBV11-2 combines with J gene TRBJ2-2; TRBD2 might be the D (5 bases). Germline-derived CDR1 and CDR2 are SGHAT and FQNNGV. The CDR3 covers 18 residues. Trimming removed 4 bases at V and 9 bases at J, with 27 bases between.

A single count supports this clone. The chain joins TRBV2 to TRBJ2-7, with 7 bases identical to TRBD2. The length of the CDR3 is 14 residues. Germline V gene data show CDR1 as SNHLY and CDR2 as FYNNEI. Trimming cost V 7 bases and J 0 bases; bases outside gene matches: 6. CDR3 nucleotide sequence: TGTGCCAGCATGGGAGGGATGGGCTCCTACGAGCAGTACTTC. Its translation: CASMGGMGSYEQYF.

At least ten counts were recorded for this clone. The V and J genes are TRBV5-4 and TRBJ1-2, with 11 bases lining up with TRBD1. Germline V lookup: CDR1 SGHNT, CDR2 YYREEE (reference sequence). CDR3 size: 15 residues. After removal of 3 bases from V and 6 bases from J, the junction contained 7 bases not matched to a gene. The CDR3 DNA sequence: TGTGCCAGCAGCTCCGGGACAGGGGGGTGGGATGGCTACACCTTC. The encoded protein is CASSSGTGGWDGYTF.

J is TRBJ1-4 and V is TRBV19; the match to TRBD1 covers 9 bases. The V and J ends lost 10 bases and 8 bases, in that order; junction bases with no gene match: 14. The germline CDR1 and CDR2 sequences are LNHDA and SQIVND (reference sequence). This CDR3 contains 15 residues. DNA of the CDR3: TGTGCCACCTGGCCGAACAGGGGGCACGGCGAAAAACTGTTTTTT. Residues: CATWPNRGHGEKLFF.

J is TRBJ1-1 and V is TRBV5-1; TRBD1 matches 10 bases. Germline V gene lookup returns CDR1 SGHRS and CDR2 YFSETQ. The V segment lost 4 bases and the J segment 5 bases; nucleotides outside the gene matches: 8. CDR3 length: 15 residues. The CDR3 loop is CASSGRDRGRTEAFF. In DNA, the CDR3 is TGCGCCAGCAGCGGCCGGGACAGGGGACGGACTGAAGCTTTCTTT. The entire variable domain, with the rest obtained from reference TRBV5-1 and TRBJ1-1, is as follows: KAGVTQTPRYLIKTRGQQVTLSCSPISGHRSVSWYQQTPGQGLQFLFEYFSETQRNKGNFPGRFSGRQFSNSRSEMNVSTLELGDSALYLCASSGRDRGRTEAFFGQGTRLTVV.

The chain joins TRBV11-3 to TRBJ2-1; D unclear. This CDR3 region has 13 residues. Deletions cut 1 base from V and 5 bases from J, with 6 bases between. Per the germline V gene, CDR1 is SGHNT and CDR2 is YENEEA. The CDR3 loop reads CASSLGDDNEQFF. CDR3 nucleotide sequence: TGTGCCAGCAGCTTAGGAGATGACAATGAGCAGTTCTTC.

The chain links TRBV27 to TRBJ1-3; no clear D gene. The germline V and J ends were trimmed by 0 bases and 0 bases, with 12 bases remaining between them. CDR1 and CDR2 from the germline V gene are MNHEY and SMNVEV (reference sequence). The CDR3 has 17 amino acids. CDR3 residues: CASSLSGRSYSGNTIYF. The CDR3 region has the DNA TGTGCCAGCAGTTTATCTGGCAGGTCCTACTCTGGAAACACCATATATTTT.

The chain joins TRBV7-9 to TRBJ1-1; D remains ambiguous. Germline CDR1 is SEHNR and CDR2 is FQNEAQ (reference sequence). The V end was cut by 5 bases, the J end by 8 bases, with 12 bases between. The CDR3 has 12 amino acids. CDR3 bases: TGTGCCAGCAGCCCAGAGGGAGGGGAAGCTTTCTTT. This encodes CASSPEGGEAFF.

This clone was detected a few times. The rearrangement joins TRBV4-1 to TRBJ2-6; no clear D gene. This CDR3 is built from 17 residues. The germline V gene has CDR1 MGHRA and CDR2 YSYEKL. V was clipped by 4 bases and J by 0 bases, with 13 bases between them. The CDR3 DNA reads TGCGCCAGCAGCCCTCAGGCCGCCGACTCTGGGGCCAACGTCCTGACTTTC. Translation: CASSPQAADSGANVLTF.

This clone was found a few times. This chain links TRBV29-1 with TRBJ2-7; D unresolved. The CDR3 contains 12 residues. CDR1 is SQVTM, CDR2 ANQGSEA, per germline. The V gene lost 0 bases and the J gene lost 3 bases, with 6 bases spanning the gap. In DNA, the CDR3 is TGCAGCGTTGAAGATGACCGCTACGAGCAGTACTTC. It yields the protein CSVEDDRYEQYF.

The gene calls are TRBV5-4 and TRBJ1-3, with 8 bases matching TRBD1. The V gene's germline CDR1 is SGHNT and CDR2 YYREEE (reference sequence). The CDR3 has 18 amino acids. V was pared by 0 bases and J by 2 bases, with 10 bases of the junction left unmatched. The CDR3 DNA follows: TGTGCCAGCAGCTTGGGAGGACAGGGTAAATTCGCTGGAAACACCATATATTTT. It specifies CASSLGGQGKFAGNTIYF.

This clone was observed once. The CDR3 nucleotides are TGTGCCAGAAGCCCCGGAGGAGACACTGAAGCTTTCTTT. Protein product: CARSPGGDTEAFF. The rearrangement links TRBV5-3 to TRBJ1-1; D is undetermined. TRBV5-3 is designated an ORF whose function remains uncertain. V was shortened by 4 bases and J by 3 bases, with 10 bases between the two germline ends. The CDR3 is 13 residues long.